This T cell receptor (beta chain) was identified in a study of T cell responses to AZD1222 COVID-19 vaccine. Trimming cost V 4 bases and J 0 bases; bases outside gene matches: 3. Germline CDR1 GTSNPN, CDR2 SVGIG (reference sequence). This CDR3 has 14 residues. On this clone itself: The target antigen is unknown.

Study-wide results and caveats: White British people made up most donors, females outnumbered males, and clonal diversity was possibly underestimated. Spike-specific TCR depth and breadth grew after two AZD1222 doses. The study found vaccine-associated CD4 TCRs spanning spike, dominant at 160-218 and 743-854.

Measured with immunoSEQ multiplex PCR; TCRdb has only the in-frame clones, and not every one. The sample includes roughly 140,000 clones, 70% to 90% of them seen just once. This receptor was taken from an adult in good health. Sequencing used peripheral blood, obtained on day 0 of MenACWY control vaccination. This chain uses TRBV30 with TRBJ2-7, with 10 bases lining up with TRBD2. The CDR3, as DNA: TGTGCCTGGACTAGCGGGAGTACCTCCTACGAGCAGTACTTC. The encoded protein is CAWTSGSTSYEQYF.